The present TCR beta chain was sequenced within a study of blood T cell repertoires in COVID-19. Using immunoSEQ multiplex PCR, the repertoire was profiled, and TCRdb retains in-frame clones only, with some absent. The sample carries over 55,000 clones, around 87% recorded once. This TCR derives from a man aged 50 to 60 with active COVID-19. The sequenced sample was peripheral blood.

The CDR3 here is CAWSVPGQGSHEQYF. CDR3 in DNA: TGTGCCTGGAGTGTACCGGGACAGGGGAGCCACGAGCAGTACTTC. The chain has TRBV30 and TRBJ2-7; 10 nucleotides line up with TRBD1. The CDR3 spans 15 residues. Trimming removed 0 bases from V and 5 bases from J; junction bases left unmatched: 7. Germline loops: CDR1 GTSNPN, CDR2 SVGIG (reference sequence).